One and the same sample provided the 30 T cell receptor beta chains below, sequenced in a study of technical replicates of blood from a handful of donors. Generated by immunoSEQ multiplex PCR, the TCRdb table keeps only in-frame clones and is missing some. The repertoire holds tens of thousands of clones, with about 81% as singletons. The sample was PBMCs. All receptors derive from a human donor in good health. Some clones in this sample may be carry-over from other donors' samples.

CDR3 protein: CASRFRGTDTQYF. The CDR3 DNA reads TGTGCCAGCAGGTTCCGGGGCACAGATACGCAGTATTTT. The rearrangement links TRBV7-9 to TRBJ2-3; D gene unclear. Germline V gene data show CDR1 as SEHNR and CDR2 as FQNEAQ (reference sequence). Trimming pared 6 bases from V and 1 base from J, leaving 8 bases between. The CDR3 runs to 13 residues.

V and J are TRBV7-8 and TRBJ2-5; TRBD2 agrees at 9 bases. Germline loops: CDR1 SGHVS, CDR2 FQNEAQ. V lost 0 bases, J lost 1 base, and 6 bases stayed unmatched. This CDR3 comprises 17 residues. The CDR3 bases are TGTGCCAGCAGCTTAGCGTTGGTAGCGGGGGCCCAAGAGACCCAGTACTTC. It is translated as CASSLALVAGAQETQYF.

The J gene is TRBJ1-3, the V gene TRBV29-1, with D unresolved. The CDR3 contains 11 residues. The V gene's germline CDR1 is SQVTM and CDR2 ANQGSEA. V dropped 7 bases and J dropped 4 bases, with 8 bases sitting between them. The CDR3 is CSGNQGNTIYF. In DNA, the CDR3 is TGCAGCGGCAACCAGGGAAACACCATATATTTT.

The chain is built from TRBV7-9 and TRBJ2-3; possibly TRBD1 for D (5 bases). This CDR3 spans 14 amino acids. Trimming removed 5 bases at V and 4 bases at J, with 13 bases between. CDR1 is SEHNR and CDR2 is FQNEAQ in the germline V gene (reference sequence). The CDR3 is CASSRSGLADTQYF. As DNA, the CDR3 is TGTGCCAGCAGCCGTTCAGGGTTGGCAGATACGCAGTATTTT.

This chain connects TRBV30 to TRBJ2-7; 7 bases fit TRBD2. V gave up 0 bases and J gave up 3 bases; unmatched junction bases: 8. The germline CDR1 and CDR2 sequences are GTSNPN and SVGIG (reference sequence). CDR3 length equals 15 residues. The CDR3 loop reads CAWSVSPSGYYEQYF. The CDR3 coding sequence is TGTGCCTGGAGTGTATCCCCTAGCGGATACTACGAGCAGTACTTC.

The genes are TRBV7-2 and TRBJ2-1, with 12 nucleotides matching TRBD2. The CDR3 has 16 residues. Germline values: CDR1 SGHTA, CDR2 FQGNSA. The junction had 7 bases not matched to a gene; V was cut back by 2 bases and J by 8 bases. The CDR3 region is CASSLLLAGGPDEQFF. CDR3 nucleotide sequence: TGTGCCAGCAGCTTACTACTAGCGGGGGGCCCGGATGAGCAGTTCTTC.

V and J are TRBV19 and TRBJ2-6, with D perhaps TRBD2 (6 bases). Trimming took 7 bases from V and 2 from J, leaving 12 bases between them. CDR1 is LNHDA, CDR2 SQIVND, per germline (reference sequence). The CDR3 extends over 15 amino acids. The CDR3 region is CASKVSGAGANVLTF. Here the CDR3 DNA reads TGTGCCAGTAAAGTTTCGGGGGCTGGGGCCAACGTCCTGACTTTC.

The chain combines TRBV11-2 with TRBJ1-1; no clear D. The CDR3 length is 12 residues. Germline loops: CDR1 SGHAT, CDR2 FQNNGV. Trimming stripped 0 bases from V and 8 bases from J, with 7 bases between. In DNA, the CDR3 is TGTGCCAGCAGCTTAGACGTCTCCGAAGCTTTCTTT. Translating it yields CASSLDVSEAFF.

The V call is TRBV7-6, the J call TRBJ2-7; D perhaps matches TRBD2 (5 bases). Germline lookup yields CDR1 SGHVS and CDR2 FNYEAQ. Trimming removed 5 bases from V and 2 bases from J, with 19 bases in between. This CDR3 is built from 16 residues. In DNA, the CDR3 is TGTGCCAGCAGCATATTACCCGACCCGGGGACCTACGAGCAGTACTTC. It codes for CASSILPDPGTYEQYF.

The CDR3 protein is CASLSREPYGYTF. The CDR3 DNA reads as TGTGCCAGCTTGTCCAGGGAACCATATGGCTACACCTTC. The chain carries TRBV6-1 and TRBJ1-2; TRBD1 might be the D (5 bases). Germline V gene sequence: CDR1 MNHNS, CDR2 SASEGT. The CDR3 has 13 residues. V was trimmed by 8 bases and J by 5 bases, leaving 15 bases between them.

V and J are TRBV30 and TRBJ1-2; the D gene is possibly TRBD1 (5 bases). Between the trimmed V and J ends, which lost 4 bases and 12 bases, there was a span of 18 bases. Germline loops: CDR1 GTSNPN, CDR2 SVGIG (reference sequence). This CDR3 is built from 12 residues. CDR3 loop: CAWNLGGEAHTF. The CDR3 DNA is TGTGCCTGGAACCTCGGGGGGGAGGCCCACACCTTC.

The chain links TRBV5-1 to TRBJ1-2; the D is unclear. The germline V and J ends were trimmed by 0 bases and 3 bases, with 12 bases remaining between them. The CDR3 consists of 15 residues. The germline gives CDR1 SGHRS, CDR2 YFSETQ. The CDR3 coding sequence is TGCGCCAGCAGCTTGGACTACCCAAAACACTATGGCTACACCTTC. Protein product: CASSLDYPKHYGYTF.

The genes are TRBV29-1 and TRBJ1-3, with unresolved D. The germline V and J ends were trimmed by 0 bases and 5 bases, with 5 bases remaining between them. There are 12 residues in the CDR3. Germline lookup yields CDR1 SQVTM and CDR2 ANQGSEA. The CDR3 nucleotides are TGCAGCGTTGAAGATGGCAGAAACACCATATATTTT. Translation gives CSVEDGRNTIYF. Full variable domain (missing parts from reference TRBV29-1 and TRBJ1-3): SAVISQKPSRDICQRGTSLTIQCQVDSQVTMMFWYRQQPGQSLTLIATANQGSEATYESGFVIDKFPISRPNLTFSTLTVSNMSPEDSSIYLCSVEDGRNTIYFGEGSWLTVV.

The chain has TRBV19 and TRBJ1-2; TRBD1 matches 9 bases. There are 16 residues in the CDR3. J gave up 2 bases and V 1 base, and 5 bases lay outside the gene matches. The germline CDR1 and CDR2 sequences are LNHDA and SQIVND (reference sequence). The CDR3 region has the DNA TGTGCCAGTAGTATAGGGGGACAGGGAGGGAACTATGGCTACACCTTC. Translated, it gives CASSIGGQGGNYGYTF.

This rearrangement joins TRBV15 to TRBJ2-1, with 7 nucleotides matching TRBD2. The V segment lost 5 bases and the J segment 0 bases; nucleotides outside the gene matches: 4. This CDR3 has 15 amino acids. Germline V gene sequence: CDR1 LNHNV, CDR2 YYDKDF (reference sequence). The CDR3 DNA follows: TGTGCCACCAGCCCGCGGACTAGCTCCTACAATGAGCAGTTCTTC. Amino acids: CATSPRTSSYNEQFF.

J is TRBJ2-1 and V is TRBV4-2; TRBD2 matches 9 bases. The ends lost 2 bases at V and 3 bases at J; junction bases unmatched: 8. Per the germline V gene, CDR1 is LGHNA and CDR2 is YNFKEQ. There are 17 residues in the CDR3. The CDR3 reads CASSQYGILAGYNEQFF. In DNA form, the CDR3 reads TGTGCCAGCAGCCAATACGGGATACTAGCGGGCTACAATGAGCAGTTCTTC.

The V gene is TRBV7-3, the J gene TRBJ2-1; 8 nucleotides agree with TRBD2. Germline V lookup: CDR1 SGHTA, CDR2 FQGTGA. After removal of 5 bases from V and 7 bases from J, the junction contained 10 bases not matched to a gene. CDR3 length equals 15 residues. The CDR3: CASSPGGGQRNEQFF. The CDR3 DNA follows: TGTGCCAGCAGCCCCGGCGGGGGGCAAAGAAATGAGCAGTTCTTC.

This clone was detected only a few times. This chain uses TRBV5-1 with TRBJ1-1; D gene uncertain. This CDR3 comprises 12 residues. Trimming took 0 bases from V and 4 from J, leaving 4 bases between them. CDR1 is SGHRS and CDR2 is YFSETQ in the germline V gene. In DNA form, the CDR3 reads TGCGCCAGCAGCTTGGCCAGCACTGAAGCTTTCTTT. This translates into CASSLASTEAFF.

This clone has only a few counts. This chain connects TRBV5-4 to TRBJ2-7; D perhaps matches TRBD2 (5 bases). The CDR3 has 14 residues. Trimming left V 9 bases short and J 3 bases short, with 19 bases between. The germline CDR1 and CDR2 sequences are SGHNT and YYREEE (reference sequence). The CDR3 region is CATSRELELYEQYF. CDR3 coding DNA: TGTGCCACCTCCCGGGAACTAGAGCTCTACGAGCAGTACTTC.

CDR3 DNA sequence: TGCGCCACCCTGGGGGGTGGGTCTGGAAACACCATATATTTT. This encodes CATLGGGSGNTIYF. V usage is TRBV10-1 and J usage is TRBJ1-3; perhaps TRBD1 as D (5 bases). The germline CDR1 and CDR2 sequences are WNHNN and SYGVQD (reference sequence). This CDR3 contains 14 residues. With 10 bases removed from V and 1 base from J, the gap between germline ends came to 14 bases.

This clone occurred a few times. This rearrangement joins TRBV7-2 to TRBJ1-4, with 9 bases identical to TRBD1. Germline V gene lookup returns CDR1 SGHTA and CDR2 FQGNSA. The CDR3 consists of 15 residues. Trimming took 6 bases from V and 4 from J; bases not matched to a gene: 6. CDR3 sequence: CASRKTGGRNEKLFF. DNA for the CDR3: TGTGCCAGCAGGAAAACAGGGGGCCGTAATGAAAAACTGTTTTTT.

This clone was counted only a few times. The chain links TRBV28 to TRBJ1-2; no definite D call. The ends were cut back, 6 bases at V and 3 bases at J, with 5 bases in the middle. The CDR3 contains 11 residues. Germline values: CDR1 MDHEN, CDR2 SYDVKM. The CDR3 DNA follows: TGTGCCAGCAGGCCAGACTATGGCTACACCTTC. Protein: CASRPDYGYTF.

The chain carries TRBV25-1 and TRBJ2-1, with TRBD2 matching 8 bases. The CDR3 consists of 15 residues. The germline V gene encodes CDR1 MGHDK and CDR2 SYGVNS. V lost 2 bases and J lost 5; bases outside the gene matches: 5. This CDR3 is CASSEVGTRNNEQFF. The CDR3 DNA reads TGTGCCAGCAGTGAAGTAGGGACTAGGAACAATGAGCAGTTCTTC.

This sequence joins TRBV11-1 and TRBJ2-7; D may be TRBD1 (5 bases). Germline CDR1 is SGHAT and CDR2 is FQDESV (reference sequence). This CDR3 spans 11 amino acids. Trimming pared 5 bases from V and 13 bases from J, leaving 15 bases between. This CDR3 reads CASSHRQALYF. For the CDR3, the DNA is TGTGCCAGCAGCCACAGGCAGGCTCTTTACTTC.

This chain uses TRBV5-1 with TRBJ2-3, with no clear D. Trimming shortened V by 2 bases and J by 2 bases, and 9 bases separated the two germline ends. This CDR3 contains 14 residues. The V gene's germline CDR1 is SGHRS and CDR2 YFSETQ. The CDR3 region is CASSFGPDTDTQYF. CDR3 DNA: TGCGCCAGCAGCTTTGGGCCGGACACAGATACGCAGTATTTT.

The V and J genes are TRBV15 and TRBJ1-6, with D possibly being TRBD1 (5 bases). Germline V lookup: CDR1 LNHNV, CDR2 YYDKDF (reference sequence). The germline V and J ends were trimmed by 0 bases and 1 base, with 7 bases remaining between them. The CDR3 sequence is 16 residues long. The CDR3 is CATSRDKGSYNSPLHF. CDR3 bases: TGTGCCACCAGCAGAGATAAGGGGTCCTATAATTCACCCCTCCACTTT.

The V gene is TRBV6-5, the J gene TRBJ2-7, with D perhaps matching TRBD2 (5 bases). V gave up 2 bases and J gave up 6 bases, with 8 bases separating them. Germline V gene sequence: CDR1 MNHEY, CDR2 SVGAGI. The CDR3 contains 12 residues. DNA for the CDR3: TGTGCCAGCAGTTACCGTGGAGGCGAGCAGTACTTC. Protein: CASSYRGGEQYF.

The chain carries TRBV4-2 and TRBJ2-1; TRBD1 aligns across 9 bases. Germline V gives CDR1 LGHNA, CDR2 YNFKEQ. The CDR3 sequence is 16 residues long. With V trimmed by 3 bases and J by 8 bases, 11 bases remained unmatched. CDR3 DNA sequence: TGTGCCAGCAGCCATATGGGACAGGGCGTAATGGATGAGCAGTTCTTC. Residues: CASSHMGQGVMDEQFF.

V gene TRBV13 combines with J gene TRBJ2-7; D is ambiguous. The CDR3 runs to 15 residues. Germline CDR1 and CDR2: PRHDT and FYEKMQ (reference sequence). The V and J ends lost 0 bases and 1 base respectively, with 10 bases between them. CDR3 DNA sequence: TGTGCCAGCAGCTTAGGTCCCGCGGCGTCCTACGAGCAGTACTTC. Amino acid sequence: CASSLGPAASYEQYF.

V and J are TRBV5-6 and TRBJ2-7, with D perhaps matching TRBD2 (5 bases). This CDR3 region has 14 residues. The germline gives CDR1 SGHDT, CDR2 YYEEEE. Trimming cost V 4 bases and J 0 bases, with 11 bases left between them. CDR3 loop: CASSGSRSSYEQYF. CDR3 in DNA: TGTGCCAGCAGCGGGAGTCGCAGCTCCTACGAGCAGTACTTC.